These T cell receptor beta chains were read from a single sample in a study of response to subunit inactivated influenza vaccine. Using its own MiXCR run on the RT-PCR reads, TCRdb lists one record per CDR3 protein. The data hold 500,000 to 700,000 distinct CDR3 sequences, with 20% to 25% observed a single time. These data also formed part of another study, on T cells expressing NK-cell markers.

Material: CD4+ T cells sorted from PBMCs, obtained 12 days after vaccination. All receptors derive from a man aged 45-60 years who received an inactivated influenza vaccine. Both conserved end residues are part of each CDR3. Each record gives: J gene, V gene, clone size, D gene, CDR3 DNA, CDR3 protein. A D gene is named only where the DNA matches it firmly. The size field is filled for only some rows; it gives once, few, many or a size class.

j_gene: TRBJ2-5; v_gene: TRBV7-2; abundance: .; d_gene: .; CDR3nt: TGTGCCAGCAGCTTAGAGTCAGGGATGTGGGAGACCCAGTACTTC; CDR3aa: CASSLESGMWETQYF
j_gene: TRBJ1-1; v_gene: TRBV3-1; abundance: .; d_gene: .; CDR3nt: TGTGCCAGCAGCCAAGGCGGTTGGAACACTGAAGCTTTCTTT; CDR3aa: CASSQGGWNTEAFF
j_gene: TRBJ2-3; v_gene: TRBV5-1; abundance: .; d_gene: TRBD2; CDR3nt: TGCGCCAGCAGCTTGGCGATAGCGGGGGGCACAGATACGCAGTATTTT; CDR3aa: CASSLAIAGGTDTQYF
j_gene: TRBJ2-2; v_gene: TRBV28; abundance: .; d_gene: TRBD1; CDR3nt: TGTGCCAGCAGGCCCCGCACTACAGGGGCCGGGGAGCTGTTTTTT; CDR3aa: CASRPRTTGAGELFF
j_gene: TRBJ2-1; v_gene: TRBV2; abundance: many; d_gene: .; CDR3nt: TGTGCCAGCAGTGGGGGTAACTCAAATGAGCAGTTCTTC; CDR3aa: CASSGGNSNEQFF
j_gene: TRBJ2-4; v_gene: TRBV5-1; abundance: few; d_gene: .; CDR3nt: TGCGCCAGCAGCTTGGGGGGCCTTAGCGTTCCCGGGGACATTCAGTACTTC; CDR3aa: CASSLGGLSVPGDIQYF
j_gene: TRBJ2-2; v_gene: TRBV3-2; abundance: .; d_gene: .; CDR3nt: TGTGCCTCCTCTTCTCTCGGGGGAGCGAACACCGGGGAGCTGTTTTTT; CDR3aa: CASSSLGGANTGELFF
j_gene: TRBJ1-1; v_gene: TRBV29-1; abundance: .; d_gene: .; CDR3nt: TGCAGCGTCCAGCGGGGGGCCACTGAAGCTTTCTTT; CDR3aa: CSVQRGATEAFF
j_gene: TRBJ2-6; v_gene: TRBV4-2; abundance: few; d_gene: .; CDR3nt: TGTGCCAGCAGCCCCCGCCAGGGTGCGGTTTTGTATGGATTGACTGGGGCCAACGTCCTGACTTTC; CDR3aa: CASSPRQGAVLYGLTGANVLTF
j_gene: TRBJ1-4; v_gene: TRBV29-1; abundance: .; d_gene: .; CDR3nt: TGCAGCGTTTCTAGATTTAATGAAAAACTGTTTTTT; CDR3aa: CSVSRFNEKLFF
j_gene: TRBJ1-5; v_gene: TRBV20-1; abundance: .; d_gene: .; CDR3nt: TGCAGTGCTAGAGATGGAGGGGGGTGGCATTTT; CDR3aa: CSARDGGGWHF
j_gene: TRBJ2-7; v_gene: TRBV20-1; abundance: many; d_gene: .; CDR3nt: TGCAGTGCCCCGCGGGGCTCCTACGAGCAGTACTTC; CDR3aa: CSAPRGSYEQYF
j_gene: TRBJ2-2; v_gene: TRBV7-9; abundance: many; d_gene: TRBD1; CDR3nt: TGTGCCAGCAGCGGGGACAGCACCGGGGAGCTGTTTTTT; CDR3aa: CASSGDSTGELFF
j_gene: TRBJ2-7; v_gene: TRBV20-1; abundance: few; d_gene: TRBD2; CDR3nt: TGCAGTGCCCTGGGACTAGCGGGAGACGAGCAGTACTTC; CDR3aa: CSALGLAGDEQYF
j_gene: TRBJ1-3; v_gene: TRBV20-1; abundance: .; d_gene: .; CDR3nt: TGCAGTGCTACGGACCCCCTCTCTGGAAACACCATATATTTT; CDR3aa: CSATDPLSGNTIYF
j_gene: TRBJ1-4; v_gene: TRBV29-1; abundance: .; d_gene: .; CDR3nt: TGCAGCGTTGAAGGGAGGGGTGGCAGGGTAAACCGCCGGGCTAATGAAAAACTGTTTTTT; CDR3aa: CSVEGRGGRVNRRANEKLFF
j_gene: TRBJ2-1; v_gene: TRBV20-1; abundance: few; d_gene: .; CDR3nt: TGCAGTGCTAGAGCACAAAGTAATAGGAATGAGCAGTTCTTC; CDR3aa: CSARAQSNRNEQFF
j_gene: TRBJ1-2; v_gene: TRBV18; abundance: .; d_gene: .; CDR3nt: TGTGCCAGCTCACCAGAGAAACTTACTAACTATGGCTACACCTTC; CDR3aa: CASSPEKLTNYGYTF
j_gene: TRBJ2-3; v_gene: TRBV28; abundance: .; d_gene: TRBD2; CDR3nt: TGTGCCAGCAGTTTAAATCTGCGGGAGAAAGGCACAGATACGCAGTATTTT; CDR3aa: CASSLNLREKGTDTQYF
j_gene: TRBJ2-2; v_gene: TRBV20-1; abundance: .; d_gene: .; CDR3nt: TGCAGTGCTTACCAAGTCGGCACCGGGGAGCTGTTTTTT; CDR3aa: CSAYQVGTGELFF
j_gene: TRBJ2-1; v_gene: TRBV4-3; abundance: .; d_gene: .; CDR3nt: TGCGCCAGCAGCTTGAGCCCGAGCTCCTACAATGAGCAGTTCTTC; CDR3aa: CASSLSPSSYNEQFF
j_gene: TRBJ1-1; v_gene: TRBV5-1; abundance: many; d_gene: .; CDR3nt: TGCGCCAGCAGCCCCAGGGATGGTGGGGGCACTGAAGCTTTCTTT; CDR3aa: CASSPRDGGGTEAFF
j_gene: TRBJ2-1; v_gene: TRBV28; abundance: .; d_gene: TRBD2; CDR3nt: TGTGCCAGCAGTTTATGGAGGACTAGCGGGAGCGTCGATGAGCAGTTCTTC; CDR3aa: CASSLWRTSGSVDEQFF
j_gene: TRBJ2-5; v_gene: TRBV4-1; abundance: .; d_gene: TRBD2; CDR3nt: TGCGCCAGCAGCATTTCCGGGACTAGCGTGGAGACCCAGTACTTC; CDR3aa: CASSISGTSVETQYF
j_gene: TRBJ2-1; v_gene: TRBV11-2; abundance: few; d_gene: .; CDR3nt: TGTGCCAGCAGCTCCGTTAACACTGCCGACATGTACAATGAGCAGTTCTTC; CDR3aa: CASSSVNTADMYNEQFF
j_gene: TRBJ1-5; v_gene: TRBV12-3/TRBV12-4; abundance: many; d_gene: TRBD1; CDR3nt: TGTGCCAGCAGCTCTGGGACAGGGGTTCAGCCCCAGCATTTT; CDR3aa: CASSSGTGVQPQHF
j_gene: TRBJ1-5; v_gene: TRBV27; abundance: .; d_gene: TRBD1; CDR3nt: TGTGCCAGCAGTGTCAGGGGGCATCAGCCCCAGCATTTT; CDR3aa: CASSVRGHQPQHF
j_gene: TRBJ2-1; v_gene: TRBV10-3; abundance: few; d_gene: TRBD1; CDR3nt: TGTGCCATCAGTGGGCAGGACAGGGGTTACAATGAGCAGTTCTTC; CDR3aa: CAISGQDRGYNEQFF
j_gene: TRBJ1-1; v_gene: TRBV15; abundance: few; d_gene: .; CDR3nt: TGTGCCACCAGCAGAGTAGGGGGGCACCCTGAAGCTTTCTTT; CDR3aa: CATSRVGGHPEAFF
j_gene: TRBJ2-1; v_gene: TRBV20-1; abundance: few; d_gene: TRBD2; CDR3nt: TGCAGTGCTTCCCGACTAGCGGCGTCCTACAATGAGCAGTTCTTC; CDR3aa: CSASRLAASYNEQFF
j_gene: TRBJ2-7; v_gene: TRBV11-2; abundance: .; d_gene: TRBD1; CDR3nt: TGTGCCAGCAGCTGGGGCCGGGACAGGGGGCACGAGCAGTACTTC; CDR3aa: CASSWGRDRGHEQYF
j_gene: TRBJ1-1; v_gene: TRBV10-2; abundance: few; d_gene: .; CDR3nt: TGCGCCAGCAGTGGGCATGAACATGGTGAAGCTTTCTTT; CDR3aa: CASSGHEHGEAFF
j_gene: TRBJ2-5; v_gene: TRBV5-6; abundance: .; d_gene: TRBD1; CDR3nt: TGTGCCAGCAGCCTCCTTGGGACAGCCCAAGAGACCCAGTACTTC; CDR3aa: CASSLLGTAQETQYF
j_gene: TRBJ1-4; v_gene: TRBV7-9; abundance: few; d_gene: TRBD1; CDR3nt: TGTGCCAGCAGCTTGGGACAGGGATACGAAAAACTGTTTTTT; CDR3aa: CASSLGQGYEKLFF
j_gene: TRBJ1-6; v_gene: TRBV6-1; abundance: .; d_gene: TRBD1; CDR3nt: TGTGCCAGCAGCTCCGACAGGGGAAATTCACCCCTCCACTTT; CDR3aa: CASSSDRGNSPLHF
j_gene: TRBJ2-1; v_gene: TRBV12-3/TRBV12-4; abundance: many; d_gene: TRBD2; CDR3nt: TGTGCCAGCAGTTTCGGACTAGCGGGAGGTGAGCAGTTCTTC; CDR3aa: CASSFGLAGGEQFF
j_gene: TRBJ1-1; v_gene: TRBV12-3/TRBV12-4; abundance: few; d_gene: .; CDR3nt: TGTGCCAGCAATCTCTGGGGGAACACTGAAGCTTTCTTT; CDR3aa: CASNLWGNTEAFF
j_gene: TRBJ1-5; v_gene: TRBV2; abundance: .; d_gene: .; CDR3nt: TGTGCCAGCAGTGACGAGGGGAATCAGCCCCAGCATTTT; CDR3aa: CASSDEGNQPQHF
j_gene: TRBJ2-1; v_gene: TRBV19; abundance: few; d_gene: TRBD2; CDR3nt: TGTGCCAGTAGGTCGCGGGAGGGCAGGAGCTCCTACAATGAGCAGTTCTTC; CDR3aa: CASRSREGRSSYNEQFF
j_gene: TRBJ1-1; v_gene: TRBV7-2; abundance: few; d_gene: .; CDR3nt: TGTGCCAGCAGCCCGGGAAATTCTCGGGCGGCAGCTTTCTTT; CDR3aa: CASSPGNSRAAAFF
j_gene: TRBJ2-7; v_gene: TRBV20-1; abundance: few; d_gene: TRBD2; CDR3nt: TGCAGTGTTCCGGGACTAGCGGGAGGCGAGCAGTACTTC; CDR3aa: CSVPGLAGGEQYF
j_gene: TRBJ2-5; v_gene: TRBV29-1; abundance: few; d_gene: .; CDR3nt: TGCAGCGTCGACACGGGACCAGGGGAGACCCAGTACTTC; CDR3aa: CSVDTGPGETQYF
j_gene: TRBJ2-2; v_gene: TRBV4-1; abundance: .; d_gene: TRBD1; CDR3nt: TGCGCCAGCAGCCAAACGGGACAGGCCACCACCGGGGAGCTGTTTTTT; CDR3aa: CASSQTGQATTGELFF
j_gene: TRBJ2-3; v_gene: TRBV4-2; abundance: .; d_gene: TRBD1; CDR3nt: TGTGCCAGCAGCCCGAACCCGGGACAGATCACAGATACGCAGTATTTT; CDR3aa: CASSPNPGQITDTQYF
j_gene: TRBJ2-3; v_gene: TRBV24-1; abundance: few; d_gene: .; CDR3nt: TGTGCCACCAGTGCACGTAGCGGATACACAGATACGCAGTATTTT; CDR3aa: CATSARSGYTDTQYF
j_gene: TRBJ2-1; v_gene: TRBV4-3; abundance: few; d_gene: TRBD2; CDR3nt: TGCGCCAGCAGCCACTTCCTAGGACTAGCGGGAGCTTCCTACAATGAGCAGTTCTTC; CDR3aa: CASSHFLGLAGASYNEQFF
j_gene: TRBJ2-5; v_gene: TRBV12-3/TRBV12-4; abundance: .; d_gene: TRBD1; CDR3nt: TGTGCCAGCAGTCAATCCCGGGACAGGGCGTACCAAGAGACCCAGTACTTC; CDR3aa: CASSQSRDRAYQETQYF
j_gene: TRBJ2-1; v_gene: TRBV6-1; abundance: few; d_gene: TRBD2; CDR3nt: TGTGCCAGCAGTGGGGAACGGACTAGGAAATTGAATGAGCAGTTCTTC; CDR3aa: CASSGERTRKLNEQFF
j_gene: TRBJ2-3; v_gene: TRBV20-1; abundance: .; d_gene: .; CDR3nt: TGCAGTGCTAGCTGGACTCGCGGCACAGATACGCAGTATTTT; CDR3aa: CSASWTRGTDTQYF
j_gene: TRBJ1-3; v_gene: TRBV20-1; abundance: .; d_gene: .; CDR3nt: TGCAGTGCTAGCAGCTACTCTGGAAACACCATATATTTT; CDR3aa: CSASSYSGNTIYF
j_gene: TRBJ2-1; v_gene: TRBV5-1; abundance: .; d_gene: TRBD2; CDR3nt: TGCGCCAGCAGCCCCCCCGGACTAGCGGGGGCCTACAATGAGCAGTTCTTC; CDR3aa: CASSPPGLAGAYNEQFF
j_gene: TRBJ1-1; v_gene: TRBV20-1; abundance: .; d_gene: TRBD1; CDR3nt: TGCAGTGCTAGAGCTCCGGACAGGGGACGCTTCGGGGCTTTCTTT; CDR3aa: CSARAPDRGRFGAFF
j_gene: TRBJ2-2; v_gene: TRBV20-1; abundance: few; d_gene: .; CDR3nt: TGCAGTGTTAACCTAGTGACCGCCACCGGGGAGCTGTTTTTT; CDR3aa: CSVNLVTATGELFF
j_gene: TRBJ1-3; v_gene: TRBV5-1; abundance: few; d_gene: .; CDR3nt: TGCGCCAGCAGCTTGGGACAGGTGAACGGAAACACCATATATTTT; CDR3aa: CASSLGQVNGNTIYF
j_gene: TRBJ2-7; v_gene: TRBV25-1; abundance: many; d_gene: .; CDR3nt: TGTGCCACTCGCACTGGTGCATCCTACGAGCAGTACTTC; CDR3aa: CATRTGASYEQYF